This T cell receptor beta chain appears in the sequencing data of a study of blood T cell repertoires in COVID-19. At the level of the study: PBMCs, B-cell-depleted T cells, or T cells were the source of the cDNA or gDNA that made up the material.

Enrolment of Seattle patients took place during active infection, and they were followed longitudinally. Authors' analysis steps: It was from reference gene primer amplification that nucleated cell counts were estimated. Produced via immunoSEQ multiplex PCR; TCRdb's table is partial and in-frame only. The V and J calls and the clone size are those of that table, but D and trimming were determined from the DNA. The sample shows about 370,000 clones, about 89% of them seen only once. The germline V gene encodes CDR1 SNHLY and CDR2 FYNNEI. V lost 7 bases, J lost 2 bases, and 6 bases stayed unmatched. The CDR3 extends over 14 amino acids.

The sequence derives from a woman in her 30s with COVID-19, enrolled during active disease. The rearrangement joins TRBV2 to TRBJ2-7; 9 bases match TRBD1. The sample was peripheral blood. This CDR3 reads CASMGGTGPYEQYF. DNA for the CDR3: TGTGCCAGCATGGGTGGGACAGGGCCCTACGAGCAGTACTTC.